This paragraph reports one T cell receptor (beta chain). The entry originates in a study of cytomegalovirus exposure and HLA in healthy donors. In the PCR, 60 Vbeta and 13 Jbeta primers were used. Clones were sequenced by immunoSEQ multiplex PCR, and TCRdb holds only the in-frame ones, with some missing. In the table there are 150,000 to 200,000 clones, approximately 86% of which are singletons. The CDR3 contains 12 residues. The V and J ends lost 8 bases and 3 bases, in that order; junction bases with no gene match: 4. Germline CDR1 is MNHEY and CDR2 is SVGAGI. The clonotype originates from a woman aged 18-35 years in good health and CMV-seronegative. The chain uses TRBV6-5 and TRBJ2-7, with 7 bases that match TRBD2. The sequencing sample was made of PBMCs. The CDR3 reads CASGAGDYEQYF. The DNA for the CDR3 is TGTGCCAGCGGGGCGGGAGACTACGAGCAGTACTTC.